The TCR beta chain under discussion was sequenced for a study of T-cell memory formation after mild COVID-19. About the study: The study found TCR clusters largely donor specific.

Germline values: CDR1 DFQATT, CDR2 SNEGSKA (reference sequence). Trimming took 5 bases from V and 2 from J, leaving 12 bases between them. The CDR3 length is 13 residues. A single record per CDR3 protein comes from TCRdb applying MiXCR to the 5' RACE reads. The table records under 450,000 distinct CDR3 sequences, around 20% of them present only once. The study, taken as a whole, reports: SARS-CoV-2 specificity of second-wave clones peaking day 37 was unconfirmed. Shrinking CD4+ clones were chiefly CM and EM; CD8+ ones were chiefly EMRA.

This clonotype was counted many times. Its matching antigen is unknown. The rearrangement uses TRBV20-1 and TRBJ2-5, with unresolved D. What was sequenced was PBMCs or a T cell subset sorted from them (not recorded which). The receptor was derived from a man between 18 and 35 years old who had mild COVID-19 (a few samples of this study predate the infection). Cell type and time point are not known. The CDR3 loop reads CSALGPDQETQYF. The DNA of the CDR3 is TGCAGTGCTCTAGGACCAGATCAAGAGACCCAGTACTTC.